The 6 T cell receptor beta chains in this list originate from one sample, sequenced in a study of T cell repertoires in cytomegalovirus infection. What these receptors recognize is not known. TCRdb re-derived calls from the reads in MiXCR, one entry per CDR3 protein. This sample has about 770,000 distinct CDR3 sequences; roughly 28% occur once, and the top ten carry about an eighth. The material was cultured CD8+ T cells from PBMCs, obtained from culture after CMV antigen stimulation. These receptors were obtained from a human donor in good health (CMV status not recorded). Some clones in this sample may be carry-over from other donors' samples.

CDR3 nucleotides: TGTGCCAGCAGCCCCCGGAGAACAGGGGGTATTGGTGAAAAACTGTTTTTT. Protein sequence: CASSPRRTGGIGEKLFF. The rearrangement joins TRBV7-9 to TRBJ1-4, with 8 positions matching TRBD1. Germline-derived CDR1 and CDR2 are SEHNR and FQNEAQ (reference sequence). V dropped 5 bases and J dropped 7; count of bases not matched to a gene: 15. The CDR3 runs to 17 residues.

This clonotype was seen a handful of times. V is TRBV15 and J is TRBJ2-3; 7 bases match TRBD1. The germline CDR1 and CDR2 sequences are LNHNV and YYDKDF (reference sequence). Trimming cost V 1 base and J 1 base; bases outside gene matches: 5. The CDR3 runs 16 residues. CDR3 nucleotide sequence: TGTGCCACCAGCAGAGGACAGGGAAGGGGCACAGATACGCAGTATTTT. Amino acid sequence: CATSRGQGRGTDTQYF. Together with reference TRBV15 and TRBJ2-3, the CDR3 gives the full variable domain: DAMVIQNPRYQVTQFGKPVTLSCSQTLNHNVMYWYQQKSSQAPKLLFHYYDKDFNNEADTPDNFQSRRPNTSFCFLDIRSPGLGDTAMYLCATSRGQGRGTDTQYFGPGTRLTVL.

The gene calls are TRBV9 and TRBJ1-4; 7 bases align to TRBD1. The CDR3 runs 16 residues. J gave up 2 bases and V 3 bases, and 7 bases lay outside the gene matches. Germline-derived CDR1 and CDR2 are SGDLS and YYNGEE. CDR3 DNA sequence: TGTGCCAGCAGCGCAGATCCGGGACAGACTAATGAAAAACTGTTTTTT. Translated: CASSADPGQTNEKLFF.

The rearrangement uses TRBV7-9 and TRBJ2-6, with D possibly matching TRBD1 (5 bases). The CDR3 is 17 amino acids. V lost 5 bases and J 0 bases, leaving 14 bases between the germline ends. CDR1 SEHNR and CDR2 FQNEAQ come from the germline V gene (reference sequence). In DNA form, the CDR3 reads TGTGCCAGCAGCGCTAGGGTCAGGGCCTCTGGGGCCAACGTCCTGACTTTC. Translation: CASSARVRASGANVLTF.

The chain employs TRBV6-5 and TRBJ2-3, with 10 bases matching TRBD2. This CDR3 contains 19 residues. The ends lost 5 bases at V and 0 bases at J; junction bases unmatched: 14. CDR1 and CDR2 (germline): MNHEY, SVGAGI. This CDR3 is CASSPRGLAGAVSTDTQYF. As DNA, the CDR3 is TGTGCCAGCAGTCCAAGAGGGCTAGCGGGGGCCGTTAGCACAGATACGCAGTATTTT.

This clonotype has a handful of counts. This rearrangement joins TRBV6-2 or TRBV6-3 to TRBJ1-2, with D perhaps matching TRBD1 (5 bases). The CDR3 is 15 amino acids. V lost 4 bases and J 8 bases, leaving 20 bases between the germline ends. CDR1 is MNHEY, CDR2 SVGEGT, per germline. The CDR3 DNA follows: TGTGCCAGCAGTTGGGAATATCGGGGCCACGGCGGCTACACCTTC. Translating gives CASSWEYRGHGGYTF.